This is a list of T cell receptor beta chains from one sample in a study of PD-L1 blockade in urothelial cancer. Only in-frame clones appear in the TCRdb table, and some are missing; sequencing was by immunoSEQ multiplex PCR. In the table there are 80,000 to 100,000 clones, around 80% of which are singletons. The input for sequencing was PBMCs, taken around atezolizumab (anti-PD-L1) treatment. These receptors were collected from a man between 65 and 85 years old with urothelial cancer. The CDR3 runs from the conserved cysteine through the conserved F or W. Each record gives: D gene, V gene, clone size, CDR3 length, J gene, CDR3 protein, CDR3 DNA. A D gene is named only where the DNA matches it firmly. Clone size is shown for a subset of rows, as once, few, many or a class of expanded clone.

D: NA
V: TRBV25-1
size: NA
length: 14
J: TRBJ2-5
CDR3: CASSEYTGMETQYF
DNA: TGTGCCAGCAGTGAATATACAGGGATGGAGACCCAGTACTTC

D: NA
V: TRBV4-2
size: NA
length: 13
J: TRBJ2-5
CDR3: CASSQETRETQYF
DNA: TGTGCCAGCAGCCAGGAGACTCGGGAGACCCAGTACTTC

D: NA
V: TRBV6-5
size: NA
length: 13
J: TRBJ2-7
CDR3: CASSFQAAYEQYF
DNA: TGTGCCAGCAGTTTTCAGGCCGCCTACGAGCAGTACTTC

D: NA
V: TRBV16
size: NA
length: 17
J: TRBJ1-1
CDR3: CASSQSAPGVANTEAFF
DNA: TGTGCCAGCAGCCAATCCGCTCCAGGGGTTGCGAACACTGAAGCTTTCTTT

D: NA
V: TRBV11-3
size: NA
length: 15
J: TRBJ2-2
CDR3: CASSPQGVITGELFF
DNA: TGTGCCAGCAGCCCCCAGGGTGTAATCACCGGGGAGCTGTTTTTT

D: TRBD1
V: TRBV5-1
size: NA
length: 14
J: TRBJ1-2
CDR3: CASSSGTVNYGYTF
DNA: TGCGCCAGCAGTTCCGGGACAGTTAACTATGGCTACACCTTC

D: NA
V: TRBV7-2
size: NA
length: 14
J: TRBJ1-2
CDR3: CASSLGFGNYGYTF
DNA: TGTGCCAGCAGCTTAGGGTTCGGGAACTATGGCTACACCTTC

D: TRBD2
V: TRBV19
size: NA
length: 15
J: TRBJ2-7
CDR3: CASSPVREGSYEQYF
DNA: TGTGCCAGTAGCCCAGTGCGGGAGGGCTCCTACGAGCAGTACTTC

D: NA
V: TRBV4-2
size: NA
length: 15
J: TRBJ1-4
CDR3: CASSGDRPTNEKLFF
DNA: TGTGCCAGCAGTGGCGACAGGCCAACTAATGAAAAACTGTTTTTT

D: TRBD2
V: TRBV11-2
size: NA
length: 16
J: TRBJ2-2
CDR3: CASSLTGGGRAGELFF
DNA: TGTGCCAGCAGCTTAACGGGGGGAGGAAGGGCCGGGGAGCTGTTTTTT

D: TRBD1
V: TRBV6-5
size: NA
length: 14
J: TRBJ2-7
CDR3: CASRKGQGLYEQYF
DNA: TGTGCCAGCCGCAAGGGACAGGGGCTATACGAGCAGTACTTC

D: TRBD1
V: TRBV6-1
size: NA
length: 12
J: TRBJ2-7
CDR3: CASRDRAGEQYF
DNA: TGTGCCAGCAGGGACAGGGCCGGGGAGCAGTACTTC

D: TRBD2
V: TRBV5-4
size: NA
length: 19
J: TRBJ2-3
CDR3: CASSFPSGSFKGRPDTQYF
DNA: TGTGCCAGCAGCTTCCCTAGCGGGTCCTTTAAGGGTAGGCCAGATACGCAGTATTTT

D: TRBD1
V: TRBV11-3
size: NA
length: 15
J: TRBJ1-1
CDR3: CASSPGQGESTEAFF
DNA: TGTGCCAGCAGCCCGGGACAGGGGGAAAGCACTGAAGCTTTCTTT

D: TRBD1
V: TRBV7-2
size: NA
length: 14
J: TRBJ1-2
CDR3: CASSLGQGNYGYTF
DNA: TGTGCCAGCAGCTTAGGACAGGGTAACTATGGCTACACCTTC

D: NA
V: TRBV7-9
size: NA
length: 15
J: TRBJ1-6
CDR3: CASSFDGAGNSPLHF
DNA: TGTGCCAGCAGCTTTGATGGGGCGGGAAATTCACCCCTCCACTTT

D: TRBD1
V: TRBV6-6
size: NA
length: 15
J: TRBJ1-2
CDR3: CASSYQGATNYGYTF
DNA: TGTGCCAGCAGTTATCAGGGGGCGACTAACTATGGCTACACCTTC

D: TRBD1
V: TRBV10-3
size: NA
length: 15
J: TRBJ1-1
CDR3: CAISGDRGYGTEAFF
DNA: TGTGCCATCAGTGGGGACAGGGGGTATGGAACTGAAGCTTTCTTT

D: NA
V: TRBV5-6
size: many
length: 16
J: TRBJ1-1
CDR3: CASSLAGTFLNTEAFF
DNA: TGTGCCAGCAGCTTGGCAGGGACATTCTTGAACACTGAAGCTTTCTTT

D: NA
V: TRBV4-1
size: NA
length: 16
J: TRBJ2-2
CDR3: CASSQGGLLIDGELFF
DNA: TGCGCCAGCAGCCAAGGGGGACTGCTGATTGACGGGGAGCTGTTTTTT

D: NA
V: TRBV7-3
size: NA
length: 13
J: TRBJ1-1
CDR3: CASRQGGNTEAFF
DNA: TGTGCCAGCAGACAGGGTGGGAACACTGAAGCTTTCTTT

D: NA
V: TRBV28
size: NA
length: 11
J: TRBJ2-3
CDR3: CASSAGDTQYF
DNA: TGTGCCAGCAGCGCCGGGGATACGCAGTATTTT

D: TRBD1
V: TRBV19
size: NA
length: 19
J: TRBJ2-6
CDR3: CASSIRPRQGKSGANVLTF
DNA: TGTGCCAGTAGTATCCGTCCCCGACAGGGAAAGTCTGGGGCCAACGTCCTGACTTTC

D: NA
V: TRBV5-4
size: NA
length: 15
J: TRBJ1-4
CDR3: CASSHRQATNEKLFF
DNA: TGTGCCAGCAGCCATCGACAGGCAACTAATGAAAAACTGTTTTTT

D: NA
V: TRBV10-3
size: NA
length: 13
J: TRBJ2-7
CDR3: CAVRDTAVYEQYF
DNA: TGTGCCGTCCGGGACACAGCGGTCTACGAGCAGTACTTC

D: NA
V: TRBV27
size: NA
length: 15
J: TRBJ2-2
CDR3: CASSLSRGLGGELFF
DNA: TGTGCCAGCAGTTTATCAAGGGGACTGGGCGGGGAGCTGTTTTTT

D: TRBD1
V: TRBV25-1
size: once
length: 15
J: TRBJ1-6
CDR3: CASSADRGYNSPLHF
DNA: TGTGCCAGCAGTGCAGACAGGGGATATAATTCACCCCTCCACTTT